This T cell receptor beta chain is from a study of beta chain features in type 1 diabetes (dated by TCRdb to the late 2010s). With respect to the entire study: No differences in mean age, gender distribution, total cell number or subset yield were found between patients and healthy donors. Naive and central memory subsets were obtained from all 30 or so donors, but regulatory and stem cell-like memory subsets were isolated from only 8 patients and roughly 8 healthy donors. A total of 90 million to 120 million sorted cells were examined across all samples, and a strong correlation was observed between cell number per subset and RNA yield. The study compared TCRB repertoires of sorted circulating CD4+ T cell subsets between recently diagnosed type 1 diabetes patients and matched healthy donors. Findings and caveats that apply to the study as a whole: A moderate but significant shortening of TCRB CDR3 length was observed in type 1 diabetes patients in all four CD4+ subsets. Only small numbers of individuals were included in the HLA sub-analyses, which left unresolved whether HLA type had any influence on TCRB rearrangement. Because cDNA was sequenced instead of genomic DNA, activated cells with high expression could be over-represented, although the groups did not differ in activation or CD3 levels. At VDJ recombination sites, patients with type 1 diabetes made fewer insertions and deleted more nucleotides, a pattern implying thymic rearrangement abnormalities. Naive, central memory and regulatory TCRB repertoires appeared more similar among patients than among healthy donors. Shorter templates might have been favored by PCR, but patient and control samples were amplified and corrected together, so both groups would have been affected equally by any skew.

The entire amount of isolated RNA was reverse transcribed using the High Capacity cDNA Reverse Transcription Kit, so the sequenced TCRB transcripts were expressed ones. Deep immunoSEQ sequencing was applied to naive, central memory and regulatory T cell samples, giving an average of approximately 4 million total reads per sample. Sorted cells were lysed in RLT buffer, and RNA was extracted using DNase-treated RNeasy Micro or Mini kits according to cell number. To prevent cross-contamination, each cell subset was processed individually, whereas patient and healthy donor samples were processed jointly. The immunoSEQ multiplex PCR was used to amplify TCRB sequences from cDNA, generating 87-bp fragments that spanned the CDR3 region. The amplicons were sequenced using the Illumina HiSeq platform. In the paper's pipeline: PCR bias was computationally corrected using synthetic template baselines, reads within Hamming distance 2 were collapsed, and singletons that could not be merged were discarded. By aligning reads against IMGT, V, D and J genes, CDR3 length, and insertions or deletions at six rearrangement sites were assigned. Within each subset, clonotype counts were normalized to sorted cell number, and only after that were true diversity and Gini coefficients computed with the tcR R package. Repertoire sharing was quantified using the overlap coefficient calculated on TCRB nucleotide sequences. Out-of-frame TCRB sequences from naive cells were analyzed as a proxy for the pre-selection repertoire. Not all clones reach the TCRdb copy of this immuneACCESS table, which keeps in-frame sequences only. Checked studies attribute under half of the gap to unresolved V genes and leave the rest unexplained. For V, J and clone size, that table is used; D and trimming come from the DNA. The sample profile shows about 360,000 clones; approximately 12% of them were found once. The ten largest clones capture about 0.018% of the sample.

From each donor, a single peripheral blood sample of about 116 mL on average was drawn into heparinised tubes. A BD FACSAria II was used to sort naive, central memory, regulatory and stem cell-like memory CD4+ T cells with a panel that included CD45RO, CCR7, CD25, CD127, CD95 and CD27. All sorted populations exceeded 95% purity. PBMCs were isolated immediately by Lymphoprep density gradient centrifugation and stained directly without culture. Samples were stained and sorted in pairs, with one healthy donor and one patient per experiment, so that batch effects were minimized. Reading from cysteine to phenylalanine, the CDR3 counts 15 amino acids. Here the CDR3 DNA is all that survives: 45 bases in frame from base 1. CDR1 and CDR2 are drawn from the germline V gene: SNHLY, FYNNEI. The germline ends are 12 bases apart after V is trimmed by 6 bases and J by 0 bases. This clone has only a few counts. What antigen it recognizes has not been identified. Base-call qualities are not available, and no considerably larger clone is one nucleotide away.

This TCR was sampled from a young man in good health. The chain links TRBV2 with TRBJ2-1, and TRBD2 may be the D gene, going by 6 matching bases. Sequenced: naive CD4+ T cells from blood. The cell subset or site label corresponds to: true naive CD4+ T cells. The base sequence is TGTGCCAGCAGAGAACAGACTAGCTCCTACAATGAGCAGTTCTTC. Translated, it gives CASREQTSSYNEQFF.